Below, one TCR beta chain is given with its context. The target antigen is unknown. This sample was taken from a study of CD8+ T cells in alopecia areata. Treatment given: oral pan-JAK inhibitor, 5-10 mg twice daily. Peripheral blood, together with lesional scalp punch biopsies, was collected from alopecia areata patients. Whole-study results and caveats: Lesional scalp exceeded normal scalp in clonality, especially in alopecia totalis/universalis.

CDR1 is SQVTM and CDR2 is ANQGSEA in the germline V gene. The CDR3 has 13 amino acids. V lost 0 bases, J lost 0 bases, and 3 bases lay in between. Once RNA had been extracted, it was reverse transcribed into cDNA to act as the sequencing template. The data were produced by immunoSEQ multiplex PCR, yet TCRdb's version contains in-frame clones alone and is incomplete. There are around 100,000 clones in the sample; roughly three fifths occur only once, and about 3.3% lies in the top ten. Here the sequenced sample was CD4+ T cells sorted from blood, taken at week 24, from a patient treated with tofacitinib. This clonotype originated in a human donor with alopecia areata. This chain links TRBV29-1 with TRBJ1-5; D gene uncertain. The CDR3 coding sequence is TGCAGCGTTGAAGAAGATAGCAATCAGCCCCAGCATTTT. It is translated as CSVEEDSNQPQHF.